One sample yielded the 10 T cell receptor beta chains listed below, sequenced in a study of blood T cell repertoires in COVID-19. The repertoire was sequenced with immunoSEQ multiplex PCR; TCRdb's copy has only in-frame clones and lacks some. Of 130,000 to 150,000 clones in the sample, approximately 90% were seen once. Sequenced sample: PBMCs or T cells enriched from blood (not recorded which). These receptors were obtained from a woman aged 35 to 49 who had been exposed to COVID-19.

The V call is TRBV5-5, the J call TRBJ2-1, with TRBD2 matching over 10 bases. The CDR3 contains 16 residues. V lost 4 bases, J lost 10 bases, and 14 bases stayed unmatched. Germline CDR1 SGHKS, CDR2 YYEKEE (reference sequence). CDR3 sequence reads: CASSPPGASGRGEQFF. The DNA for the CDR3 is TGTGCCAGCAGCCCCCCAGGGGCTAGCGGGAGAGGGGAGCAGTTCTTC.

A few counts support this clone. The chain couples TRBV11-2 to TRBJ1-1; D is unresolved. V was pared by 1 base and J by 4 bases, with 7 bases between. The CDR3 consists of 13 residues. The germline CDR1 and CDR2 sequences are SGHAT and FQNNGV. The CDR3 protein is CASSLARSTEAFF. The CDR3 DNA sequence: TGTGCCAGCAGCTTAGCGCGGTCCACTGAAGCTTTCTTT.

The chain combines TRBV9 with TRBJ1-2; TRBD1 is a possible D gene (5 bases). The CDR3 loop spans 16 amino acids. V gave up 2 bases and J gave up 4 bases, with 18 bases separating them. Germline CDR1 SGDLS, CDR2 YYNGEE. The CDR3 coding sequence is TGTGCCAGCAGCGTCGACTCCCGGGCAGGGCCCTATGGCTACACCTTC. Translating it yields CASSVDSRAGPYGYTF.

This chain connects TRBV10-3 to TRBJ1-1; D remains unclear. Trimming took 0 bases from V and 10 from J, leaving 12 bases between them. This CDR3 is built from 13 residues. Germline V gene lookup returns CDR1 ENHRY and CDR2 SYGVKD. This CDR3 reads CAISESRQVIAFF. CDR3 nucleotides: TGTGCCATCAGTGAGTCGAGGCAAGTTATAGCTTTCTTT.

In this sample, this clone turned up a few times. J is TRBJ1-2 and V is TRBV6-5; no definite D call. The CDR3 runs to 14 residues. Looked up from germline, CDR1 is MNHEY and CDR2 is SVGAGI. V lost 4 bases and J lost 8, with 17 bases in between. CDR3 region: CASSSPGGSGGYTF. The DNA for the CDR3 is TGTGCCAGCAGTTCCCCTGGTGGTTCGGGAGGCTACACCTTC.

The CDR3 DNA reads as TGTGCCACCAGCAGTCCCTGGCGGGAAGCCGGGACGGGTGAGCAGTTCTTC. It is translated as CATSSPWREAGTGEQFF. The chain carries TRBV15 and TRBJ2-1; D is perhaps TRBD2 (6 bases). Trimming stripped 3 bases from V and 9 bases from J, with 24 bases between. The CDR3 runs 17 residues. Looked up from germline, CDR1 is LNHNV and CDR2 is YYDKDF (reference sequence).

The sample holds one count of this clone. The V and J genes are TRBV10-3 and TRBJ2-2; 16 positions agree with TRBD2. Germline CDR1 and CDR2: ENHRY and SYGVKD. The J segment lost 4 bases and the V segment lost 8 bases, leaving 4 bases of the junction unmatched. CDR3 length: 16 residues. The CDR3 protein is CAIRGTSGRGTGELFF. In nucleotides, the CDR3 is TGTGCCATCCGGGGGACTAGCGGGAGGGGCACCGGGGAGCTGTTTTTT.

This clone was seen more than once but under ten times. The gene calls are TRBV5-1 and TRBJ2-1; 8 bases are a match to TRBD2. This CDR3 has 15 residues. The germline gives CDR1 SGHRS, CDR2 YFSETQ. Trimming at V came to 1 base and at J to 6 bases, leaving 6 bases not matched to a gene. CDR3 loop: CASSLKAGASNEQFF. The CDR3 bases are TGCGCCAGCAGCTTGAAAGCGGGAGCTTCCAATGAGCAGTTCTTC.

The genes are TRBV3-1 (or the pseudogene TRBV3-2) and TRBJ2-1; TRBD2 agrees at 13 bases. The CDR3 contains 14 residues. CDR1 and CDR2 from the germline V gene are LGHDT and YNNKEL (reference sequence). The trim removed 4 bases at V and 6 bases at J, leaving 0 bases unmatched. DNA of the CDR3: TGTGCCAGCAGCCGACTAGCGGGGGGCAATGAGCAGTTCTTC. It is translated as CASSRLAGGNEQFF.

The chain carries TRBV5-1 and TRBJ1-4; D is unclear. This CDR3 contains 15 residues. Germline V CDR1 and CDR2: SGHRS, YFSETQ. Trimming shortened V by 0 bases and J by 0 bases, and 6 bases separated the two germline ends. CDR3 coding DNA: TGCGCCAGCAGCTTGGTGACACCAACTAATGAAAAACTGTTTTTT. The encoded protein is CASSLVTPTNEKLFF.